This TCR beta chain comes out of a study of response to subunit inactivated influenza vaccine. Study conclusions and caveats: Seasonal influenza vaccination, on each occasion, was suggested by the authors to recruit few new T cells.

About this clonotype: Its antigen is as yet unknown.

Trimming took 0 bases from V and 0 from J; bases not matched to a gene: 6. The CDR3 totals 17 residues. Germline CDR1 reads DFQATT; CDR2 reads SNEGSKA (reference sequence). MiXCR was run by TCRdb on the RT-PCR reads, yielding one entry per CDR3 protein. The sample carries 530,000 or so distinct CDR3 sequences, roughly 23% recorded once. V usage is TRBV20-1 and J usage is TRBJ2-1; the match to TRBD2 covers 9 bases. This TCR derives from a man between 45 and 60 years old who received an inactivated influenza vaccine. This material consisted of CD4+ T cells sorted from PBMCs, taken more than 4 days after vaccination. Written as DNA, the CDR3 is TGCAGTGCTAGAGATGGAAGCGGGGGGAGCTCCTACAATGAGCAGTTCTTC. Translating gives CSARDGSGGSSYNEQFF.